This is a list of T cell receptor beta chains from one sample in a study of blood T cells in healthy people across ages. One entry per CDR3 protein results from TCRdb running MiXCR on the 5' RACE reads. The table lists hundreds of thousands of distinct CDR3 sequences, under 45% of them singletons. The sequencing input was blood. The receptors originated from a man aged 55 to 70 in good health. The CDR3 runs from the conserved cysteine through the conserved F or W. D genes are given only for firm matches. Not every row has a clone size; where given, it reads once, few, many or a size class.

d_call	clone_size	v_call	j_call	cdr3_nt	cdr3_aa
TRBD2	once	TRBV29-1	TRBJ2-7	TGCAGCGTTGAAGGACTAGCGGGAGACTACGAGCAGTACTTC	CSVEGLAGDYEQYF
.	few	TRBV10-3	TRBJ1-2	TGTGCCATCTCGGGTGCCTATGGCTACACCTTC	CAISGAYGYTF
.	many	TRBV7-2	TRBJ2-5	TGTGCCAGCAGCTCCTCTGGGGCGGGGGAGACCCAGTACTTC	CASSSSGAGETQYF
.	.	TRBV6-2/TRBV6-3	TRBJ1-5	TGTGCCAGCAGTTACGTGGGTAATCAGCCCCAGCATTTT	CASSYVGNQPQHF
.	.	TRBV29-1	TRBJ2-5	TGCAGTGCCGGACAACAGGGTCGGACCCAGTACTTC	CSAGQQGRTQYF
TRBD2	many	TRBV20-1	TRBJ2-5	TGCAGTGGGTCCCTGGGGGTACGAGGACTAGCAGGCCAAGAGACCCAGTACTTC	CSGSLGVRGLAGQETQYF
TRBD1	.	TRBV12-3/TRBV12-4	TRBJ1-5	TGTGCCAGCAGTTTCCTGGGACAGATTAATCAGCCCCAGCATTTT	CASSFLGQINQPQHF
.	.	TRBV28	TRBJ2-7	TGTGCCAGCAGTTTGTACCAAGAAGAGCAGTACTTC	CASSLYQEEQYF
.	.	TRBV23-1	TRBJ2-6	TGCGCCAGCAGAGGGTACGAGCGACTTCTCTCTGGGGCCAACGTCCTGACTTTC	CASRGYERLLSGANVLTF
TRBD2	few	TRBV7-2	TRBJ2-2	TGTGCCAGCAGCTTTCGTGTAGCGGGGGTGTCGAACACCGGGGAGCTGTTTTTT	CASSFRVAGVSNTGELFF
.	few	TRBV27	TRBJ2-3	TGTGCCAGCAGTTTATCGATAATGGGGCTAGTCACAGATACGCAGTATTTT	CASSLSIMGLVTDTQYF
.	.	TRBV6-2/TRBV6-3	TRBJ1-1	TGTGCCAGCAGTAGCCCCTTGGTGAACACTGAAGCTTTCTTT	CASSSPLVNTEAFF
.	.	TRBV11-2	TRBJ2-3	TGTGCCAGCAGCTACCGGCAGGGCAGAACAGATACGCAGTATTTT	CASSYRQGRTDTQYF
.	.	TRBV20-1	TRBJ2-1	TGCAGTGCGTCGGGACATAGCTCCTACAATGAGCAGTTCTTC	CSASGHSSYNEQFF
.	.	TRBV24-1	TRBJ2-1	TGTGCCACCAGTGATTATTTGGGGTCCAATGAGCAGTTCTTC	CATSDYLGSNEQFF
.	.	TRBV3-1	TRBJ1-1	TGTGCCAGCAGCCAAGGGCCGGGTATGAACACTGAAGCTTTCTTT	CASSQGPGMNTEAFF
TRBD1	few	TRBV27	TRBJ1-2	TGTGCCAGCAGTCCTGCCGACAGGGGAGGTTACGGCTACACCTTC	CASSPADRGGYGYTF
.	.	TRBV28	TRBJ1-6	TGTGCCAGCAGTCCGACTGGCCTAAGGGCATCACCCCTCCACTTT	CASSPTGLRASPLHF
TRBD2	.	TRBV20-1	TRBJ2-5	TGCAGTGCTAGTGACCTAGCGGGGGACCAACAAGAGACCCAGTACTTC	CSASDLAGDQQETQYF
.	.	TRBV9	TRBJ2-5	TGTGCCAGCAGGGCCTGGGGGGATAACAATGAGCAGTACTTC	CASRAWGDNNEQYF
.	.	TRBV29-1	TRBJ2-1	TGCGGCGTCAATGGGGAGGTAGGGCACTCCTACAATGAGCAGTTCTTC	CGVNGEVGHSYNEQFF
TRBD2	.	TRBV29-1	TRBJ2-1	TGCAGCGTTCCGGGAGCTAGCGGGGACTACAATGAGCAGTTCTTC	CSVPGASGDYNEQFF
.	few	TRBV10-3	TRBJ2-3	TGTGCCATCAGCTTCTTGGAGTACGGGGGCGTAGATACGCAGTATTTT	CAISFLEYGGVDTQYF
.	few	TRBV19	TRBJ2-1	TGTGCCAGTAGTCTCTGGACAGTAAGCTCCTACAATGAGCAGTTCTTT	CASSLWTVSSYNEQFF
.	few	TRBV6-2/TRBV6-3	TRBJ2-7	TGTGCCAGCAGTGGAACAGGGAGCTTCTATCTACCTTCGGGCGAGCAGTACTTC	CASSGTGSFYLPSGEQYF
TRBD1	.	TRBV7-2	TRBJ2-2	TGTGCCAGCAGCTTGGTGACAGGGGGCCCCGGGGAGCTGTTTTTT	CASSLVTGGPGELFF
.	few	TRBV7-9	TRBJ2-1	TGTGCCAGCAGCGAAACAGAATACAATGAGCAGTTCTTC	CASSETEYNEQFF
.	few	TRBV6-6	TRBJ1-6	TGTGCCAGCAGCTGGGGACCTCGGAATTCACCCCTCCACTTT	CASSWGPRNSPLHF
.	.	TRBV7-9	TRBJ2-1	TGTGCCAGCAGCTTAGAGGCAGGGTTAGGACCATCCTACAATGAGCAGTTCTTC	CASSLEAGLGPSYNEQFF
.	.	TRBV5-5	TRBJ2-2	TGTGCCAGCAGCCTGAGTCGGTTGACAGGGAGGCGGACCGGGGAGCTGTTTTTT	CASSLSRLTGRRTGELFF
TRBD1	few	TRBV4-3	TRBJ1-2	TGCGCCAGCAGCCACTTAGCAGGGGGCGCAAGGGGCTACACCTTC	CASSHLAGGARGYTF
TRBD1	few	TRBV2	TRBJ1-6	TGTGCCAGCAGTGATTTTCGGGACAGAGGGAGATCCAATTCACCCCTCCACTTT	CASSDFRDRGRSNSPLHF
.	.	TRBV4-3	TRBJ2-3	TGCGCCAGCAGCCAAGATCGTAGTACGGCAGATACGCAGTATTTT	CASSQDRSTADTQYF
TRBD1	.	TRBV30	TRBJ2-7	TGTGCCTGGAGTCGGGACAGGGACTACGAGCAGTACTTC	CAWSRDRDYEQYF
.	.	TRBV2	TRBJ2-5	TGTGCCAGCACCAAGTTTCGATCTCCCCGCAGAGGGAAGGAGACCCAGTACTTC	CASTKFRSPRRGKETQYF
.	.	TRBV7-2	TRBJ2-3	TGTGCCAGCAGCTTAGCATTCTCCGGGGGTACGCAGTATTTT	CASSLAFSGGTQYF
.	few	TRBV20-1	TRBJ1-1	TGCAGTGCTAGAGACGGGCGCCACCCGGGTACTGAAGCTTTCTTT	CSARDGRHPGTEAFF
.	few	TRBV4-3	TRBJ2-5	TGCGCCAGCAGCCGAAATGCGGGAACCCAGTACTTC	CASSRNAGTQYF
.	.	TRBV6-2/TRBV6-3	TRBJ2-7	TGTGCCAGCAGTTACCCCGTCTACGAGCAGTACTTC	CASSYPVYEQYF
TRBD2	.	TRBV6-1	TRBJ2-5	TGTGCCAGCAGTGAATTGGCTAGCGGGGGGGAGACCCAGTACTTC	CASSELASGGETQYF
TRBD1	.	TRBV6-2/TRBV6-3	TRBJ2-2	TGTGCCAGCAGAAACGACAGGGTAGGAAACACCGGGGAGCTGTTTTTT	CASRNDRVGNTGELFF
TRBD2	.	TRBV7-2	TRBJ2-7	TGTGCCAGCGCTCGCACACGGGGGGTATGCGAGCAGTACTTC	CASARTRGVCEQYF
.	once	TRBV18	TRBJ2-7	TGTGCCAGCTCACCAGGTAGGGGTGCGTACGAGCAGTACTTC	CASSPGRGAYEQYF
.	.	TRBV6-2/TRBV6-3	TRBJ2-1	TGTGCCAGCATGGACTCCAATGAGCAGTTCTTC	CASMDSNEQFF
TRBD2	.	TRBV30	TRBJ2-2	TGTGCCTGGAAGATAGCGGGGGCCCCGAACACCGGGGAGCTGTTTTTT	CAWKIAGAPNTGELFF
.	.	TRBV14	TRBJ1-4	TGTGCCAGCAGCCCAGGCCGAGGGGTGACTAATGAAAAACTGTTTTTT	CASSPGRGVTNEKLFF
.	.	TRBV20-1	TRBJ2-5	TGCAGTGCCGAACGGACTGGCGTGGTGAATGAGCAGTACTTC	CSAERTGVVNEQYF
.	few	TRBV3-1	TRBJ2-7	TGTGCCAGCAGCCAAGATAGAGGACGGACCTACGAGCAGTACTTC	CASSQDRGRTYEQYF
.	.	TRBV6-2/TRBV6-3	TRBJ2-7	TGTGCCAGCAGTTACGACGACAGAACCTACGAGCAGTACTTC	CASSYDDRTYEQYF
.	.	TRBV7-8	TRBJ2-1	TGTGCCAGCAGGACCCTCCCGGGACGTGAGCAGTTCTTC	CASRTLPGREQFF
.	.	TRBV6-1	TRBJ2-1	TGTGCCAGCAGTGAAAGCGGCTACTCCTACAATGAGCAGTTCTTC	CASSESGYSYNEQFF
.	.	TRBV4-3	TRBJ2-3	TGCGCCAGCAGCCAAGATTGGGTAGATACGCAGTATTTT	CASSQDWVDTQYF